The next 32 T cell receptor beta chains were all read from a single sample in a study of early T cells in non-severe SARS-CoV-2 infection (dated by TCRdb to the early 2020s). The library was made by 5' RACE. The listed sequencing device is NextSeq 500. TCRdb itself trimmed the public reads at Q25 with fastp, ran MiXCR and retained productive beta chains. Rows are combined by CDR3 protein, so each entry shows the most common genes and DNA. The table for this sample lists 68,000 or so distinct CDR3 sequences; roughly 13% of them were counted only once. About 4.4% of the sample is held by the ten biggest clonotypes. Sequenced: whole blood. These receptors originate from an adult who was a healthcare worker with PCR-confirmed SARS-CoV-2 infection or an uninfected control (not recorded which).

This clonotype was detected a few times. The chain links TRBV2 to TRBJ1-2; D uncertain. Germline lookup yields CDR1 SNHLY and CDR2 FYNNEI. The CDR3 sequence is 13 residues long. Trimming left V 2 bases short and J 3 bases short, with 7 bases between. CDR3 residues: CASSESRYYGYTF. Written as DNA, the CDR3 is TGTGCCAGCAGTGAAAGTCGGTACTATGGCTACACCTTC. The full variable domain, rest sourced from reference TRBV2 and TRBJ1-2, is EPEVTQTPSHQVTQMGQEVILRCVPISNHLYFYWYRQILGQKVEFLVSFYNNEISEKSEIFDDQFSVERPDGSNFTLKIRSTKLEDSAMYFCASSESRYYGYTFGSGTRLTVV.

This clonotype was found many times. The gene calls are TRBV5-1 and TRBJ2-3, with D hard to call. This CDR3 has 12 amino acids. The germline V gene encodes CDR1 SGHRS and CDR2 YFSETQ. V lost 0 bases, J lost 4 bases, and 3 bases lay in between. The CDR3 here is CASSLVADTQYF. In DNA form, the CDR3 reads TGCGCCAGCAGCTTGGTTGCAGATACGCAGTATTTT. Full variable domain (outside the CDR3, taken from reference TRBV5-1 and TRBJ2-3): KAGVTQTPRYLIKTRGQQVTLSCSPISGHRSVSWYQQTPGQGLQFLFEYFSETQRNKGNFPGRFSGRQFSNSRSEMNVSTLELGDSALYLCASSLVADTQYFGPGTRLTVL.

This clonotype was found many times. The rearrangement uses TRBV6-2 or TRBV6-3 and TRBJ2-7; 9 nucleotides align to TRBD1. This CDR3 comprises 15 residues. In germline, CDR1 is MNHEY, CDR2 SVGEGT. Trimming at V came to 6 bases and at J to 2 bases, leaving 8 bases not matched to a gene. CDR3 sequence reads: CASRTPGQGPYEQYF. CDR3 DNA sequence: TGTGCCAGCAGAACCCCGGGACAGGGACCCTACGAGCAGTACTTC.

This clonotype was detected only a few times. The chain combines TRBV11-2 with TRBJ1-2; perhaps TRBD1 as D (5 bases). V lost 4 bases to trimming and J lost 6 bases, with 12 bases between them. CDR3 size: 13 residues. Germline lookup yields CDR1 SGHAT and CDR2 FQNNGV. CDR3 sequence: CASSSGRVNGYTF. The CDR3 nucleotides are TGTGCCAGCAGCTCAGGGAGGGTGAATGGCTACACCTTC. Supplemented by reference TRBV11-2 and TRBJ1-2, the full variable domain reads EAGVAQSPRYKIIEKRQSVAFWCNPISGHATLYWYQQILGQGPKLLIQFQNNGVVDDSQLPKDRFSAERLKGVDSTLKIQPAKLEDSAVYLCASSSGRVNGYTFGSGTRLTVV.

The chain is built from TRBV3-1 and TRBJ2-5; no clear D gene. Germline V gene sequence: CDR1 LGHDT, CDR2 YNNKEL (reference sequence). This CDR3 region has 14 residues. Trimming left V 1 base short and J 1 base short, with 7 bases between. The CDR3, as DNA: TGTGCCAGCAGCCAAGCCCAACCCCAAGAGACCCAGTACTTC. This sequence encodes CASSQAQPQETQYF.

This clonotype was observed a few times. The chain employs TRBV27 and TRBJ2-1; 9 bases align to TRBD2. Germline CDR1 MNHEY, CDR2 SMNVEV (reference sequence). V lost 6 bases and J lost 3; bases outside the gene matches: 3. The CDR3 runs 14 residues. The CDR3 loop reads CASRRSGSYNEQFF. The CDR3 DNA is TGTGCCAGCAGGCGTAGCGGGAGCTACAATGAGCAGTTCTTC.

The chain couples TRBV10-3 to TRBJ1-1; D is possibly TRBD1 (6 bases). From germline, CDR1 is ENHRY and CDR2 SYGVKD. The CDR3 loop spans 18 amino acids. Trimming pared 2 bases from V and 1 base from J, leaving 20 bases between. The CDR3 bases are TGTGCCATCAGTGAGCTACACCCGGGACAAGTAAAGAACACTGAAGCTTTCTTT. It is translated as CAISELHPGQVKNTEAFF.

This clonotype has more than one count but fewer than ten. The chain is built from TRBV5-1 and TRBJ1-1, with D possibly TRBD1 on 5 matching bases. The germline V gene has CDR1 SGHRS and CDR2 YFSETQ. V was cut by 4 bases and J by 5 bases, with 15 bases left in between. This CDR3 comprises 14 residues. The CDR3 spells CASSPAGGRTEAFF. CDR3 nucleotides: TGCGCCAGCAGCCCCGCCGGGGGTCGGACTGAAGCTTTCTTT. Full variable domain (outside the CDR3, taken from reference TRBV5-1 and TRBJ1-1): KAGVTQTPRYLIKTRGQQVTLSCSPISGHRSVSWYQQTPGQGLQFLFEYFSETQRNKGNFPGRFSGRQFSNSRSEMNVSTLELGDSALYLCASSPAGGRTEAFFGQGTRLTVV.

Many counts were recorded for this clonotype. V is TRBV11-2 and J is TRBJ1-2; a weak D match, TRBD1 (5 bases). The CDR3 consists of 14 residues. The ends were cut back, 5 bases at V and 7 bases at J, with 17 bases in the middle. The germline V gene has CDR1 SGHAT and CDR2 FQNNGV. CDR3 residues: CASSRVGARAGYTF. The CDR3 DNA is TGTGCCAGCAGCCGAGTCGGGGCCAGGGCTGGCTACACCTTC.

CDR3 sequence (DNA): TGCAGCGTTCAACCTTTACAGGGAGGCTCCTACGAGCAGTACTTC. Translated, it gives CSVQPLQGGSYEQYF. V gene TRBV29-1 combines with J gene TRBJ2-7, with D possibly being TRBD1 or TRBD2 (6 bases each). The CDR3 runs 15 residues. Deletions cut 5 bases from V and 0 bases from J, with 17 bases between. CDR1 SQVTM and CDR2 ANQGSEA come from the germline V gene.

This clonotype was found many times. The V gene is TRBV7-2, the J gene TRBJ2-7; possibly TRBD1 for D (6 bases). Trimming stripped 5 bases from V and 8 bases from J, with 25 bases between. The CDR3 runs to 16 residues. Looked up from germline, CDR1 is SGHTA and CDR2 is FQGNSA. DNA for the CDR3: TGTGCCAGCAGCCCCGAGACAGGTCACTTGAGAGACAAGCAGTACTTC. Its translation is CASSPETGHLRDKQYF.

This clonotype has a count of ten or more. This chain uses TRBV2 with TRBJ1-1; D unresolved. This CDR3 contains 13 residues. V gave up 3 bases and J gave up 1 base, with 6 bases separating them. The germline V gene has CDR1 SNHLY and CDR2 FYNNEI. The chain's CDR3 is CASSDWQNTEAFF. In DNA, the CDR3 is TGTGCCAGCAGTGATTGGCAGAACACTGAAGCTTTCTTT.

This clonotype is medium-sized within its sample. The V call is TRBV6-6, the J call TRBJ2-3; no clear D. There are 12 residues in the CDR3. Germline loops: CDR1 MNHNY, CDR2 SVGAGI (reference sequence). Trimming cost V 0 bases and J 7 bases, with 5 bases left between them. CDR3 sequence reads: CASSYSIHTQYF. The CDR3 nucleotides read TGTGCCAGCAGTTACTCGATCCATACGCAGTATTTT.

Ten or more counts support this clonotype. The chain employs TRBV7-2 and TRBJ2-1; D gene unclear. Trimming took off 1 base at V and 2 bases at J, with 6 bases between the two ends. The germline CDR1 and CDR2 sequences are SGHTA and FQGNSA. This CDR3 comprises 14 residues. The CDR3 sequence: CASSLDSPYNEQFF. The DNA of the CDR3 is TGTGCCAGCAGCTTAGACAGTCCCTACAATGAGCAGTTCTTC.

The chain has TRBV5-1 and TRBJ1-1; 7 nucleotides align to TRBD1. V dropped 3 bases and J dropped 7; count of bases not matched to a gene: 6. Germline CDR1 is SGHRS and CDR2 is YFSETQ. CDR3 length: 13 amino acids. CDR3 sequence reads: CASSSRGYDEAFF. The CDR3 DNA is TGCGCCAGCAGCTCCAGGGGGTATGATGAAGCTTTCTTT.

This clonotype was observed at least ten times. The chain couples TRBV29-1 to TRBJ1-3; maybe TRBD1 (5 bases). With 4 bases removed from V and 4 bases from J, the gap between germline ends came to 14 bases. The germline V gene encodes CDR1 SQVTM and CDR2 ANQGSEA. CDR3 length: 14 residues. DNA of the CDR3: TGCAGCGTTGTCGACCAGGGATTCGGAAACACCATATATTTT. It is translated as CSVVDQGFGNTIYF.

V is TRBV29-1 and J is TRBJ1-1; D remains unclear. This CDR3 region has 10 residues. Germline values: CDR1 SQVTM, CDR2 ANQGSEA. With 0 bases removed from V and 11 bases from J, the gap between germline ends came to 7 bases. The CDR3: CSVEEAGAFF. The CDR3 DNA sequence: TGCAGCGTTGAAGAGGCTGGGGCTTTCTTT.

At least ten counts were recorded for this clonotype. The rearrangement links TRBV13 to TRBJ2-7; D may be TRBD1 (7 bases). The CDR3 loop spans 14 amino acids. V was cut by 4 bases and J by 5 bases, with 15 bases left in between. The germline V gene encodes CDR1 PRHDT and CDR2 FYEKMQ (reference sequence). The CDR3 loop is CASSSRGVVHEQYF. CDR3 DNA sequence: TGTGCCAGCAGCTCCAGGGGGGTGGTCCACGAGCAGTACTTC.

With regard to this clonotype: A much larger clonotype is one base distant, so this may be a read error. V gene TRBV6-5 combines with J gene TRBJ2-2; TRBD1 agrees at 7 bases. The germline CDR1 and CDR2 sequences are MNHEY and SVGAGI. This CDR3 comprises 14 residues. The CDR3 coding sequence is TGTGCCAGCTGTTACCCACAGGGGACCGGGGAGCTGTTTTTT. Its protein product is CASCYPQGTGELFF.

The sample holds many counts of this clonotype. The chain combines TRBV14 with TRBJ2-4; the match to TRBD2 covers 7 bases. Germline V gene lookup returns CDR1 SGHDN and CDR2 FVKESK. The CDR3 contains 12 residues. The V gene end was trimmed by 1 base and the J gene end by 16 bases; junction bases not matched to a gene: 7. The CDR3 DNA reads TGTGCCAGCAGCCAAGTAACCGGGACTACCTACTTC. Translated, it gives CASSQVTGTTYF.

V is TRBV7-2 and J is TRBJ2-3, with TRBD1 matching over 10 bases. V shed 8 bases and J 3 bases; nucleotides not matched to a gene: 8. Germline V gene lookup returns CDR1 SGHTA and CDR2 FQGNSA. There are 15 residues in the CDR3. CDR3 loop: CASSRDRGKTDTQYF. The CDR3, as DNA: TGTGCCAGCTCCCGGGACAGGGGAAAGACAGATACGCAGTATTTT.

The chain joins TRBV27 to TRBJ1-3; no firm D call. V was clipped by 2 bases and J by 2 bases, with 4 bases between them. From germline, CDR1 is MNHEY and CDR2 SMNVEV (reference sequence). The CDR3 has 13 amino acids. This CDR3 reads CASSLGAGNTIYF. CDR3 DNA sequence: TGTGCCAGCAGTTTAGGGGCTGGAAACACCATATATTTT.

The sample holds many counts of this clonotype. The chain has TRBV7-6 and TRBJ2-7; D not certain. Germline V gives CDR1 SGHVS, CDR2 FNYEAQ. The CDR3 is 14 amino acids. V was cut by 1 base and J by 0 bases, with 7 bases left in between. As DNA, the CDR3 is TGTGCCAGCAGCTTAGTGATGAGCTCCTACGAGCAGTACTTC. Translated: CASSLVMSSYEQYF.

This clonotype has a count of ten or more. Written as DNA, the CDR3 is TGCGCCAGCAGCCAAGGAAGTATTTCCGGGACAGATAATGAAAAACTGTTTTTT. Residues: CASSQGSISGTDNEKLFF. The rearrangement links TRBV4-1 to TRBJ1-4; 7 bases line up with TRBD1. V shed 1 base, J shed 4 bases, and the junction held 12 bases outside the gene matches. The CDR3 is 18 amino acids. Germline CDR1 reads MGHRA; CDR2 reads YSYEKL.

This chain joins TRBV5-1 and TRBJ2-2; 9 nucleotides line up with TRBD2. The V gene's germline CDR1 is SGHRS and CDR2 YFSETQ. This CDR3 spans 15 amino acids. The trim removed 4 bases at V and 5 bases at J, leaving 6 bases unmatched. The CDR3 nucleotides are TGCGCCAGCAGCCCCGTGACTAGCGGAACCGGGGAGCTGTTTTTT. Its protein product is CASSPVTSGTGELFF.

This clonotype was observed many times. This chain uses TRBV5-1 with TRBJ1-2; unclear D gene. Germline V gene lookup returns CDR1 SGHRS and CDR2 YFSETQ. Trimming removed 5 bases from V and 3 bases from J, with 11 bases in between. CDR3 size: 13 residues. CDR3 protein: CASSSGRDYGYTF. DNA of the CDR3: TGCGCCAGCAGTTCCGGACGGGACTATGGCTACACCTTC.

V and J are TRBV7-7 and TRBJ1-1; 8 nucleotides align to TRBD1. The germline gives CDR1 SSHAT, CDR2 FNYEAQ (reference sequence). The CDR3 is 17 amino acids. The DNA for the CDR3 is TGTGCTAACAGCCCCGGACAGGGAATTGAAGCGAACACTGAAGCTTTCTTT. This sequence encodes CANSPGQGIEANTEAFF.

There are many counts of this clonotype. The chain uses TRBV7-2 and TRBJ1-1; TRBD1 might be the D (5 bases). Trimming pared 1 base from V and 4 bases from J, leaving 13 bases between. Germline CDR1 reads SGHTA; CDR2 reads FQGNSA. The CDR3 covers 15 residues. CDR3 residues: CASSLDLLGVTEAFF. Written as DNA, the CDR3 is TGTGCCAGCAGCTTAGACCTTTTAGGGGTCACTGAAGCTTTCTTT.

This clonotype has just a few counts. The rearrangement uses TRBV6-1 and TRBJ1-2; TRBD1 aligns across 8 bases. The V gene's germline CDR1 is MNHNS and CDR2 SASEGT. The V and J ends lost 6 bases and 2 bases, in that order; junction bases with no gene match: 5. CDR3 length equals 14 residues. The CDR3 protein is CASRVTGANYGYTF. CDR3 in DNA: TGTGCCAGCAGGGTGACAGGGGCGAACTATGGCTACACCTTC.

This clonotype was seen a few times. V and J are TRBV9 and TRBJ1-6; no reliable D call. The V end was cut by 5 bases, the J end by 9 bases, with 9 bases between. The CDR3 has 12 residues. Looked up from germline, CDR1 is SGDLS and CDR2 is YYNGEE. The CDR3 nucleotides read TGTGCCAGCAGTGAAGTGGGTTCACCCCTCCACTTT. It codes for CASSEVGSPLHF. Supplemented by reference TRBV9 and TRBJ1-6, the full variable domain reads DSGVTQTPKHLITATGQRVTLRCSPRSGDLSVYWYQQSLDQGLQFLIQYYNGEERAKGNILERFSAQQFPDLHSELNLSSLELGDSALYFCASSEVGSPLHFGNGTRLTVT.

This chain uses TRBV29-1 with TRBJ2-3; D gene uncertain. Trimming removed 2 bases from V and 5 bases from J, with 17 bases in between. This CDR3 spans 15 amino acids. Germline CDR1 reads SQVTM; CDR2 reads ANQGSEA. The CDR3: CSVETPLPLGDTQYF. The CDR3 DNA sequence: TGCAGCGTTGAAACCCCACTACCCCTAGGAGATACGCAGTATTTT.

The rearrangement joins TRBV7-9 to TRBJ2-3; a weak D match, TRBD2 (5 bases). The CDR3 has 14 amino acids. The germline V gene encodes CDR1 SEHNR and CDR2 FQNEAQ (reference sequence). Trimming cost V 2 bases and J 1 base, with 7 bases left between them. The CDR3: CASSLSGRTDTQYF. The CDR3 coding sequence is TGTGCCAGCAGCTTAAGCGGTCGCACAGATACGCAGTATTTT.